This TCR beta chain was recovered during a study of blood T cell repertoires in COVID-19 (dated by TCRdb to 2020 to 2022). Notes on the research overall: Samples covering the acute and convalescent phases of COVID-19 were provided by collaborators in the United States, Italy and Spain. A de-identified subject ID, COVID-19 status, age in years and sex were almost always included in the sample metadata. Where available, HLA class I and class II types were taken from metadata supplied by the sample provider and were not determined by assay-based typing. The repertoires were released in a freely available public database meant as a resource for research on the immune response to SARS-CoV-2. The prospective study material was composed of cDNA or gDNA derived from T cells, B-cell-depleted T cells, or PBMCs. Subjects who had been exposed to COVID-19, were actively infected with it, or had recovered from it provided the deeply sampled blood TCRbeta repertoires that made up the dataset. Samples were obtained from the ongoing ImmuneRACE study (first 160 participants) and from some 1,200 subjects provided by 6 global collaborators.

According to the germline V gene, CDR1 reads SNHLY and CDR2 reads FYNNEI. Its CDR3 holds 18 amino acids, cysteine through phenylalanine. The retained sequence is limited to the CDR3, 54 bases, with the frame set at the first base. Trimming at the junction amounts to 3 bases on V and 1 base on J, and the germline ends lie 18 bases apart. Overall study outcomes, separate from this receptor: The amount of clinical and demographic metadata varied by source and participant and was provided uncurated.

At one collaborating source in Seattle, patients were enrolled during active infection and were followed longitudinally through the course of disease. Each collaborating institution followed its own protocols to collect whole blood in K2EDTA tubes. Collaborator samples were shipped for TCRbeta analysis as frozen whole blood, isolated PBMCs, or DNA extracted from either sample type. In regard to this clone: The antigen it recognizes is unknown. The record has no base qualities; no much larger clone is one base away.

TCRbeta CDR3 regions were amplified from genomic DNA using the immunoSEQ Assay, a bias-controlled multiplex PCR. The published analysis was carried out like this. Nucleated cell counts per sample were estimated from amplification of reference gene primers within the assay. To quantify the absolute abundance of each unique TCRbeta CDR3 rearrangement, sequence reads were collapsed and filtered. For each sample, productive Simpson clonality was calculated as the square root of Simpson's diversity index over productive rearrangements. Not all clones reach the TCRdb copy of this immuneACCESS table, which keeps in-frame sequences only. Checked studies attribute under half of the gap to unresolved V genes and leave the rest unexplained. That table supplies the V and J calls and clone size; D and trimming were determined from the DNA. The sample data list about 250,000 clones, and 88% of these were observed just once. The ten most abundant clones make up under 8% of the sample.

The sample comprised peripheral blood. Here the chain combines TRBV2 and TRBJ2-2; a weak D assignment points to TRBD1 (6 bases agree). This clonotype was sampled from a woman in her twenties or thirties with COVID-19, enrolled during active disease. The CDR3 reads CASSDPNAGALNTGELFF. The DNA reads as follows: TGTGCCAGCAGTGACCCCAATGCAGGGGCCTTGAACACCGGGGAGCTGTTTTTT.